The 32 T cell receptor beta chains reported below all come from one sample, sequenced in a study of cytomegalovirus exposure and HLA in healthy donors. PCR was performed using 60 Vbeta and 13 Jbeta primers. Produced via immunoSEQ multiplex PCR; TCRdb's table is partial and in-frame only. Its table records 200,000 to 250,000 clones. The sample was PBMCs. These receptors were taken from a girl aged 2 to 9 in good health and CMV-seropositive.

This CDR3 reads CASSFAAGDYEQYF. As DNA, the CDR3 is TGCGCCAGCAGCTTTGCGGCGGGAGACTACGAGCAGTACTTC. V gene TRBV5-1 combines with J gene TRBJ2-7; TRBD2 agrees at 7 bases. This CDR3 has 14 amino acids. Germline CDR1 is SGHRS and CDR2 is YFSETQ. V was pared by 2 bases and J by 3 bases, with 5 bases of the junction left unmatched.

This chain links TRBV19 with TRBJ2-1, with TRBD2 identical over 7 bases. V trimming: 7 bases; J trimming: 3 bases; junction bases outside the gene matches: 9. Germline values: CDR1 LNHDA, CDR2 SQIVND (reference sequence). The CDR3 is 15 residues long. The CDR3 protein is CASKVRESYYNEQFF. CDR3 coding DNA: TGTGCCAGTAAAGTGCGGGAGAGCTACTACAATGAGCAGTTCTTC.

The CDR3 sequence: CSVEGGLGVVEQYF. CDR3 bases: TGCAGCGTTGAGGGGGGACTAGGAGTGGTCGAGCAGTACTTC. The V gene is TRBV29-1, the J gene TRBJ2-7; 8 positions match TRBD2. In germline, CDR1 is SQVTM, CDR2 ANQGSEA. The CDR3 is 14 residues long. V lost 3 bases and J lost 6; bases outside the gene matches: 10.

The rearrangement links TRBV28 to TRBJ2-7; no definite D call. Trimming removed 5 bases at V and 0 bases at J, with 11 bases between. CDR3 length equals 14 residues. Germline V gives CDR1 MDHEN, CDR2 SYDVKM. The CDR3 reads CASSTPMSSYEQYF. The DNA for the CDR3 is TGTGCCAGCAGTACCCCTATGAGCTCCTACGAGCAGTACTTC.

The chain has TRBV9 and TRBJ1-1; the match to TRBD1 covers 11 bases. V was clipped by 0 bases and J by 5 bases; unmatched bases: 6. The CDR3 loop spans 16 amino acids. Germline CDR1 SGDLS, CDR2 YYNGEE. The CDR3, as DNA: TGTGCCAGCAGCGTAGGTGCGGGACAGGGGGGAACTGAAGCTTTCTTT. It specifies CASSVGAGQGGTEAFF. Together with reference TRBV9 and TRBJ1-1, the CDR3 gives the full variable domain: DSGVTQTPKHLITATGQRVTLRCSPRSGDLSVYWYQQSLDQGLQFLIQYYNGEERAKGNILERFSAQQFPDLHSELNLSSLELGDSALYFCASSVGAGQGGTEAFFGQGTRLTVV.

The V call is TRBV28, the J call TRBJ2-1, with TRBD2 matching 10 bases. The CDR3 extends over 18 amino acids. V was pared by 3 bases and J by 1 base, with 9 bases of the junction left unmatched. Germline lookup yields CDR1 MDHEN and CDR2 SYDVKM. The CDR3 region is CASSFFIVAGGSYNEQFF. Written as DNA, the CDR3 is TGTGCCAGCAGTTTTTTTATAGTAGCGGGAGGTTCCTACAATGAGCAGTTCTTC. Supplemented by reference TRBV28 and TRBJ2-1, the full variable domain reads DVKVTQSSRYLVKRTGEKVFLECVQDMDHENMFWYRQDPGLGLRLIYFSYDVKMKEKGDIPEGYSVSREKKERFSLILESASTNQTSMYLCASSFFIVAGGSYNEQFFGPGTRLTVL.

The rearrangement links TRBV27 to TRBJ2-7, with D maybe TRBD2 (6 bases). Germline V CDR1 and CDR2: MNHEY, SMNVEV (reference sequence). This CDR3 spans 14 amino acids. With 10 bases removed from V and 1 base from J, the gap between germline ends came to 17 bases. This CDR3 is CATRPGVASYEQYF. The CDR3, as DNA: TGTGCCACCCGACCGGGGGTAGCTTCCTACGAGCAGTACTTC.

The chain combines TRBV6-5 with TRBJ2-7, with 7 bases aligning to TRBD2. This CDR3 is built from 16 residues. With V trimmed by 2 bases and J by 0 bases, 7 bases remained unmatched. In germline, CDR1 is MNHEY, CDR2 SVGAGI. The CDR3 nucleotides read TGTGCCAGCAGTTACCGTGGCGGGACTACCTCCTACGAGCAGTACTTC. Protein product: CASSYRGGTTSYEQYF.

The J gene is TRBJ2-1, the V gene TRBV15; 10 bases agree with TRBD2. This CDR3 is built from 17 residues. Unmatched junction bases numbered 4, after V lost 0 bases and J lost 2 bases. Germline CDR1 is LNHNV and CDR2 is YYDKDF (reference sequence). The CDR3, as DNA: TGTGCCACCAGCAGAGATTCGACTAGCGGGCCCTACAATGAGCAGTTCTTC. Protein product: CATSRDSTSGPYNEQFF.

This chain joins TRBV7-9 and TRBJ2-3; 9 nucleotides line up with TRBD2. Trimming took 5 bases from V and 2 from J; bases not matched to a gene: 11. Germline V gene sequence: CDR1 SEHNR, CDR2 FQNEAQ (reference sequence). The CDR3 contains 17 residues. DNA for the CDR3: TGTGCCAGCAGCCCCCGGAGTCGGACTAGCGACACAGATACGCAGTATTTT. Amino acid sequence: CASSPRSRTSDTDTQYF.

This chain uses TRBV30 with TRBJ2-1; D may be TRBD2 (5 bases). This CDR3 is 13 amino acids long. The V gene's germline CDR1 is GTSNPN and CDR2 SVGIG (reference sequence). V lost 7 bases to trimming and J lost 7 bases, with 17 bases between them. The CDR3 loop is CASGGRILNEQFF. CDR3 nucleotides: TGTGCCTCCGGAGGCCGCATCCTAAATGAGCAGTTCTTC.

The CDR3 protein is CASSLNGQGVGTDTQYF. CDR3 sequence (DNA): TGTGCCAGCAGTCTGAACGGACAGGGGGTTGGCACAGATACGCAGTATTTT. The V call is TRBV28, the J call TRBJ2-3, with TRBD1 identical over 10 bases. The ends lost 5 bases at V and 1 base at J; junction bases unmatched: 9. The CDR3 is 17 residues long. Germline V lookup: CDR1 MDHEN, CDR2 SYDVKM. The whole variable domain, remainder taken from reference TRBV28 and TRBJ2-3, is DVKVTQSSRYLVKRTGEKVFLECVQDMDHENMFWYRQDPGLGLRLIYFSYDVKMKEKGDIPEGYSVSREKKERFSLILESASTNQTSMYLCASSLNGQGVGTDTQYFGPGTRLTVL.

The chain links TRBV7-6 to TRBJ2-7; a weak D match, TRBD2 (6 bases). The CDR3 has 14 amino acids. Looked up from germline, CDR1 is SGHVS and CDR2 is FNYEAQ. Between the trimmed V and J ends, which lost 1 base and 6 bases, there was a span of 13 bases. CDR3 in amino acids: CASSLGWRGTEQYF. The CDR3 DNA is TGTGCCAGCAGCTTAGGTTGGCGGGGAACCGAGCAGTACTTC.

J is TRBJ2-7 and V is TRBV4-1; D possibly corresponds to TRBD2 (6 bases). V was trimmed by 1 base and J by 0 bases, leaving 13 bases between them. The germline V gene encodes CDR1 MGHRA and CDR2 YSYEKL. This CDR3 has 16 residues. The CDR3 DNA follows: TGCGCCAGCAGCCAAGGTAGCGGACAAGGCTCCTACGAGCAGTACTTC. Translation gives CASSQGSGQGSYEQYF.

This chain connects TRBV27 to TRBJ2-1, with 7 bases that match TRBD2. Germline CDR1 is MNHEY and CDR2 is SMNVEV (reference sequence). The ends lost 6 bases at V and 6 bases at J; junction bases unmatched: 8. The CDR3 consists of 14 residues. In DNA form, the CDR3 reads TGTGCCAGCAGGACTCAGACTAGCCCCAATGAGCAGTTCTTC. Residues: CASRTQTSPNEQFF.

On this clone itself: The junction differs from germline at one of its ends, possibly a read error. V and J are TRBV7-9 and TRBJ1-1; D is perhaps TRBD1 (5 bases). CDR1 and CDR2 (germline): SEHNR, FQNEAQ (reference sequence). This CDR3 is built from 14 residues. Here the CDR3 reads CTSRSRGGSLEAFF. CDR3 DNA: TGTACCAGCAGATCACGGGGGGGGAGCTTGGAAGCTTTCTTT. The full variable domain, completed using reference TRBV7-9 and TRBJ1-1, is DTGVSQNPRHKITKRGQNVTFRCDPISEHNRLYWYRQTLGQGPEFLTYFQNEAQLEKSRLLSDRFSAERPKGSFSTLEIQRTEQGDSAMYLCTSRSRGGSLEAFFGQGTRLTVV.

The chain combines TRBV29-1 with TRBJ2-3; TRBD2 is a possible D gene (6 bases). Trimming shortened V by 8 bases and J by 2 bases, and 17 bases separated the two germline ends. CDR1 SQVTM and CDR2 ANQGSEA come from the germline V gene. This CDR3 contains 14 residues. Here the CDR3 DNA reads TGCAGCACTAATCCGGGACTGCACACAGATACGCAGTATTTT. It is translated as CSTNPGLHTDTQYF.

This rearrangement joins TRBV5-1 to TRBJ2-1, with 9 positions matching TRBD2. This CDR3 is 19 amino acids long. The junction had 14 bases not matched to a gene; V was cut back by 1 base and J by 3 bases. CDR1 and CDR2 (germline): SGHRS, YFSETQ. The CDR3 DNA is TGCGCCAGCAGCTTGTTAAGCGGGAGGACACTTGCGAGCTACAATGAGCAGTTCTTC. This gives the protein CASSLLSGRTLASYNEQFF.

In regard to this clone: The identical CDR3 is also encoded by other nucleotide sequences in the sample. V and J are TRBV15 and TRBJ2-7, with 10 bases lining up with TRBD2. J lost 5 bases, V lost 5 bases, and 6 bases had no gene match. Germline lookup yields CDR1 LNHNV and CDR2 YYDKDF (reference sequence). The CDR3 is 14 residues long. CDR3 in DNA: TGTGCCACCAGCGGTAGCGGGAGGATGGACGAGCAGTACTTC. It codes for CATSGSGRMDEQYF. Full variable domain (remainder filled in from reference TRBV15 and TRBJ2-7): DAMVIQNPRYQVTQFGKPVTLSCSQTLNHNVMYWYQQKSSQAPKLLFHYYDKDFNNEADTPDNFQSRRPNTSFCFLDIRSPGLGDTAMYLCATSGSGRMDEQYFGPGTRLTVT.

V and J are TRBV9 and TRBJ1-2, with 7 bases matching TRBD1. With 4 bases clipped from V and 3 bases from J, the junction kept 3 bases outside the gene matches. CDR3 length: 13 amino acids. Germline V gene sequence: CDR1 SGDLS, CDR2 YYNGEE. CDR3: CASSPGTDYGYTF. The CDR3 bases are TGTGCCAGCAGCCCGGGGACAGACTATGGCTACACCTTC.

The V and J genes are TRBV7-9 and TRBJ2-1; 8 nucleotides agree with TRBD2. With V trimmed by 2 bases and J by 3 bases, 6 bases remained unmatched. The CDR3 has 16 residues. Germline V gives CDR1 SEHNR, CDR2 FQNEAQ (reference sequence). This CDR3 reads CASSLSGRRFYNEQFF. In nucleotides, the CDR3 is TGTGCCAGCAGCTTAAGCGGGAGAAGGTTCTACAATGAGCAGTTCTTC.

For this clone: Other DNA sequences in this sample translate to the same CDR3. V and J are TRBV6-5 and TRBJ2-6, with 8 nucleotides matching TRBD1. The CDR3 is made up of 15 amino acids. Germline CDR1 is MNHEY and CDR2 is SVGAGI. Trimming took 6 bases from V and 2 from J; bases not matched to a gene: 3. CDR3 region: CASSPQGAGANVLTF. DNA for the CDR3: TGTGCCAGCAGCCCACAGGGGGCTGGGGCCAACGTCCTGACTTTC.

This sequence joins TRBV18 and TRBJ2-5; 12 bases line up with TRBD1. CDR3 length: 16 residues. V shed 2 bases and J 7 bases; nucleotides not matched to a gene: 8. The V gene's germline CDR1 is KGHSH and CDR2 LQKENI. CDR3 bases: TGTGCCAGCTCACCAGGGACAGGGGGCTATGGAGCGACCCAGTACTTC. It yields the protein CASSPGTGGYGATQYF.

The chain recombines TRBV7-9 with TRBJ2-7; 7 nucleotides match TRBD2. V lost 5 bases to trimming and J lost 6 bases; unmatched junction nucleotides: 16. The CDR3 sequence is 16 residues long. CDR1 is SEHNR, CDR2 FQNEAQ, per germline (reference sequence). CDR3 coding DNA: TGTGCCAGCAGCCCCGGGGGGACCGAGGAAGCCGCCGAGCAGTACTTC. Protein: CASSPGGTEEAAEQYF.

V gene TRBV27 combines with J gene TRBJ2-5, with D possibly being TRBD2 (7 bases). CDR3 length: 19 amino acids. CDR1 and CDR2 from the germline V gene are MNHEY and SMNVEV (reference sequence). The V end was cut by 4 bases, the J end by 2 bases, with 26 bases between. The CDR3 DNA sequence: TGTGCCAGCAGTTACCAAGTACCGGGGGGCTTCTTCGGTCAAGAGACCCAGTACTTC. Protein: CASSYQVPGGFFGQETQYF.

The J gene is TRBJ2-1, the V gene TRBV6-5; D is possibly TRBD1 (5 bases). The CDR3 runs 11 residues. Germline V gives CDR1 MNHEY, CDR2 SVGAGI. V was cut by 8 bases and J by 13 bases, with 15 bases left in between. The DNA of the CDR3 is TGTGCCAGCGGCCAATACAGGCAACAGTTCTTC. Protein: CASGQYRQQFF.

V is TRBV10-3 and J is TRBJ2-2, with 8 bases lining up with TRBD1. Germline CDR1 ENHRY, CDR2 SYGVKD. The CDR3 runs to 14 residues. J lost 5 bases, V lost 4 bases, and 3 bases had no gene match. The CDR3: CAISGQGRTGELFF. CDR3 sequence (DNA): TGTGCCATCAGTGGACAGGGGAGAACCGGGGAGCTGTTTTTT.

V is TRBV6-1 and J is TRBJ1-3; D may be TRBD1 (5 bases). Trimming stripped 5 bases from V and 0 bases from J, with 8 bases between. The CDR3 extends over 14 amino acids. Looked up from germline, CDR1 is MNHNS and CDR2 is SASEGT. The CDR3 coding sequence is TGTGCCAGCAGTTTGACAGACTCTGGAAACACCATATATTTT. It yields the protein CASSLTDSGNTIYF.

V is TRBV6-1 and J is TRBJ1-5; D possibly corresponds to TRBD1 (6 bases). Germline V gene sequence: CDR1 MNHNS, CDR2 SASEGT. The CDR3 sequence is 15 residues long. V lost 1 base and J 1 base, leaving 8 bases between the germline ends. The CDR3 here is CASSEGTVSNQPQHF. CDR3 coding DNA: TGTGCCAGCAGTGAAGGGACAGTGAGCAATCAGCCCCAGCATTTT.

The CDR3 loop reads CASSRKEQGSGTDTQYF. CDR3 coding DNA: TGTGCCAGCAGCCGAAAGGAACAGGGGTCGGGCACAGATACGCAGTATTTT. The V and J genes are TRBV7-8 and TRBJ2-3; TRBD1 agrees at 7 bases. The CDR3 spans 17 residues. Germline V gene sequence: CDR1 SGHVS, CDR2 FQNEAQ. J lost 1 base, V lost 5 bases, and 12 bases had no gene match.

The V and J genes are TRBV19 and TRBJ1-1; 10 nucleotides line up with TRBD1. The CDR3 runs to 17 residues. After removal of 4 bases from V and 6 bases from J, the junction contained 14 bases not matched to a gene. Germline CDR1 LNHDA, CDR2 SQIVND (reference sequence). In DNA form, the CDR3 reads TGTGCCAGTAGTACCAACATTCGGGGACAGGGGCGTGCTGAAGCTTTCTTT. Protein product: CASSTNIRGQGRAEAFF.

The gene calls are TRBV15 and TRBJ2-1, with 8 bases identical to TRBD2. The CDR3 length is 16 residues. With V trimmed by 0 bases and J by 8 bases, 9 bases remained unmatched. In germline, CDR1 is LNHNV, CDR2 YYDKDF (reference sequence). CDR3 sequence (DNA): TGTGCCACCAGCAGAGATCAGGCTAGCGGGCGGTATGAGCAGTTCTTC. Amino acid sequence: CATSRDQASGRYEQFF.